Below, 4 T cell receptor beta chains from the same sample are listed, as sequenced in a study of shared clonotypes between healthy human individuals. The data were produced by immunoSEQ multiplex PCR, yet TCRdb's version contains in-frame clones alone and is incomplete. Here the sample spans some 1,400,000 clones, around 95% being singletons. The sample comprised naive CD4+ T cells sorted from blood. The subset: CD45RA+ positively selected. Source of these receptors: a man younger than 40 in good health.

This chain uses TRBV11-2 with TRBJ2-2; no definite D call. The CDR3 runs to 13 residues. Trimming took 5 bases from V and 1 from J, leaving 5 bases between them. Germline V gene data show CDR1 as SGHAT and CDR2 as FQNNGV. CDR3 in amino acids: CASSGRNTGELFF. The CDR3 region has the DNA TGTGCCAGCAGCGGGCGGAACACCGGGGAGCTGTTTTTT.

The chain is built from TRBV29-1 and TRBJ2-3; 7 bases line up with TRBD1. Trimming cost V 6 bases and J 3 bases; bases outside gene matches: 6. This CDR3 has 13 residues. From germline, CDR1 is SQVTM and CDR2 ANQGSEA. CDR3 sequence reads: CSVGQVLTDTQYF. CDR3 bases: TGCAGCGTCGGACAGGTTTTGACAGATACGCAGTATTTT.

J is TRBJ2-5 and V is TRBV19, with D perhaps assigned TRBD1 or TRBD2 (5 bases each). Trimming cost V 3 bases and J 5 bases, with 22 bases left between them. This CDR3 is 17 amino acids long. Germline V CDR1 and CDR2: LNHDA, SQIVND (reference sequence). The CDR3 DNA reads TGTGCCAGTAGTATGGATTCAGGGCTGGGCGGGCGTGAGACCCAGTACTTC. Its protein product is CASSMDSGLGGRETQYF.

The J gene is TRBJ2-7, the V gene TRBV29-1; 7 nucleotides line up with TRBD1. This CDR3 spans 15 amino acids. Germline lookup yields CDR1 SQVTM and CDR2 ANQGSEA. Trimming at V came to 4 bases and at J to 3 bases, leaving 12 bases not matched to a gene. CDR3 DNA: TGCAGCGTTGTGGCCCGGGACAGCCCTTTCTACGAGCAGTACTTC. Its protein is CSVVARDSPFYEQYF.